These 20 T cell receptor beta chains were sequenced from one sample in a study of response to subunit inactivated influenza vaccine. MiXCR was run by TCRdb on the RT-PCR reads, yielding one entry per CDR3 protein. The data contain 550,000 to 600,000 distinct CDR3 sequences, about 11% of them singletons. This specimen was PBMCs from blood, taken on the day of vaccination. The receptors come from a man in his fifties who received an inactivated influenza vaccine.

This clonotype showed up many times. The rearrangement links TRBV7-3 to TRBJ2-2, with D possibly TRBD1 on 6 matching bases. The V end lost 5 bases, the J end lost 5 bases, and 12 bases lay between the germline ends. The CDR3 is made up of 14 amino acids. Germline V CDR1 and CDR2: SGHTA, FQGTGA. CDR3: CASSRTAQTGELFF. The CDR3 bases are TGTGCCAGCAGCCGGACAGCTCAAACCGGGGAGCTGTTTTTT.

The V call is TRBV2, the J call TRBJ2-7; 7 positions agree with TRBD1. The germline V gene has CDR1 SNHLY and CDR2 FYNNEI. The CDR3 extends over 17 amino acids. J gave up 1 base and V 7 bases, and 16 bases lay outside the gene matches. The DNA for the CDR3 is TGTGCCAGCACCGACGGGGTTTTGGGACAGAGTTCCTACGAGCAGTACTTC. Its protein product is CASTDGVLGQSSYEQYF.

This sequence joins TRBV12-3 or TRBV12-4 and TRBJ2-1, with TRBD2 matching over 7 bases. Trimming cost V 2 bases and J 4 bases; bases outside gene matches: 11. The CDR3 covers 17 residues. CDR3 residues: CASSLRVDSGPYNEQFF. In DNA form, the CDR3 reads TGTGCCAGCAGTTTACGGGTAGATAGCGGGCCTTACAATGAGCAGTTCTTC.

This clonotype was counted a few times. The chain couples TRBV7-2 to TRBJ2-3, with 9 bases that match TRBD1. V shed 4 bases, J shed 8 bases, and the junction held 4 bases outside the gene matches. Germline V gene data show CDR1 as SGHTA and CDR2 as FQGNSA. The length of the CDR3 is 13 residues. The CDR3 loop reads CASSWDRAGTQYF. CDR3 coding DNA: TGTGCCAGCAGCTGGGACAGGGCAGGTACGCAGTATTTT.

This clonotype appeared many times. This sequence joins TRBV4-1 and TRBJ2-7, with D perhaps matching TRBD1 (5 bases). The V gene's germline CDR1 is MGHRA and CDR2 YSYEKL. This CDR3 has 14 amino acids. Trimming removed 4 bases from V and 0 bases from J, with 10 bases in between. The CDR3 DNA follows: TGCGCCAGCAGCCTAGACAGTCTCTCCTACGAGCAGTACTTC. This encodes CASSLDSLSYEQYF.

Only a few counts were recorded for this clonotype. The CDR3 here is CASSYSTLAGGQYF. The CDR3 nucleotides are TGTGCCAGCAGTTACTCGACGTTAGCGGGAGGGCAGTACTTC. The chain joins TRBV6-2 or TRBV6-3 to TRBJ2-4, with TRBD2 matching over 11 bases. Trimming removed 0 bases from V and 13 bases from J; junction bases left unmatched: 5. The CDR3 runs 14 residues. CDR1 is MNHEY, CDR2 SVGEGT, per germline.

The chain joins TRBV2 to TRBJ2-5, with D possibly TRBD2 on 5 matching bases. This CDR3 has 14 residues. Trimming took 2 bases from V and 2 from J, leaving 9 bases between them. Per germline, CDR1 SNHLY and CDR2 FYNNEI. The CDR3: CASSESSGQETQYF. Here the CDR3 DNA reads TGTGCCAGCAGTGAAAGTTCGGGGCAAGAGACCCAGTACTTC.

This clonotype was seen only a few times. The chain combines TRBV6-5 with TRBJ1-2; a weak D match, TRBD1 (5 bases). V lost 6 bases, J lost 2 bases, and 7 bases lay in between. This CDR3 region has 12 residues. Per germline, CDR1 MNHEY and CDR2 SVGAGI. This chain's CDR3 is CASRTENYGYTF. The CDR3 DNA reads TGTGCCAGCAGGACAGAGAACTATGGCTACACCTTC.

In its sample, this clonotype was seen a few times. The chain is built from TRBV5-1 and TRBJ2-3; 7 positions agree with TRBD2. Germline V gives CDR1 SGHRS, CDR2 YFSETQ. This CDR3 spans 16 amino acids. V dropped 0 bases and J dropped 2; count of bases not matched to a gene: 6. The CDR3 DNA follows: TGCGCCAGCAGCTTGGGGTTCAGCGGGACCACAGATACGCAGTATTTT. Residues: CASSLGFSGTTDTQYF.

The genes are TRBV30 and TRBJ2-5; unclear D gene. Trimming cost V 4 bases and J 9 bases, with 15 bases left between them. The V gene's germline CDR1 is GTSNPN and CDR2 SVGIG (reference sequence). This CDR3 has 12 residues. The CDR3 loop reads CAWTPGLGAQYF. The DNA of the CDR3 is TGTGCCTGGACTCCGGGTCTTGGGGCCCAGTACTTC.

Many counts were recorded for this clonotype. The chain carries TRBV29-1 and TRBJ2-3; TRBD2 might be the D (6 bases). The CDR3 runs 14 residues. Trimming cost V 5 bases and J 2 bases, with 14 bases left between them. Germline CDR1 is SQVTM and CDR2 is ANQGSEA. The CDR3 loop is CSVKAGYLTDTQYF. In DNA form, the CDR3 reads TGCAGCGTTAAGGCGGGATACCTCACAGATACGCAGTATTTT.

This clonotype was counted ten times or more. The genes are TRBV20-1 and TRBJ2-5; 8 bases are a match to TRBD2. V gave up 6 bases and J gave up 4 bases; unmatched junction bases: 13. The CDR3 length is 15 residues. Germline lookup yields CDR1 DFQATT and CDR2 SNEGSKA (reference sequence). The CDR3, as DNA: TGCAGTGCCTCAACCCCGGGACTAGTCTTAGAGACCCAGTACTTC. Translating gives CSASTPGLVLETQYF.

This clonotype was counted between two and nine times. This chain uses TRBV10-3 with TRBJ2-3; 8 bases align to TRBD1. Germline V gene lookup returns CDR1 ENHRY and CDR2 SYGVKD. The CDR3 contains 15 residues. Trimming took 7 bases from V and 3 from J; bases not matched to a gene: 9. The CDR3 DNA reads as TGTGCCATCACCCAGGGGGCAGGGGTGACAGATACGCAGTATTTT. This translates into CAITQGAGVTDTQYF.

The rearrangement joins TRBV7-9 to TRBJ2-4; D call uncertain. CDR1 is SEHNR and CDR2 is FQNEAQ in the germline V gene (reference sequence). CDR3 size: 16 residues. The V gene lost 0 bases and the J gene lost 0 bases, with 9 bases spanning the gap. The CDR3 spells CASSLARSLAKNIQYF. CDR3 nucleotides: TGTGCCAGCAGCTTAGCGCGGAGCTTAGCCAAAAACATTCAGTACTTC.

This clonotype has just a few counts. The junction does not match germline at one end; this may be a read error. The chain carries TRBV7-9 and TRBJ2-7, with 15 bases fitting TRBD2. CDR3 size: 15 residues. Germline values: CDR1 SEHNR, CDR2 FQNEAQ (reference sequence). As DNA, the CDR3 is TGTGCCAGCAGCCCTCCAGAGGGACTAGCGGGAGGCCTAGACTTC. Amino acid sequence: CASSPPEGLAGGLDF.

The chain uses TRBV7-8 and TRBJ2-1; 7 positions agree with TRBD2. The trim removed 0 bases at V and 3 bases at J, leaving 5 bases unmatched. Germline V gene lookup returns CDR1 SGHVS and CDR2 FQNEAQ. There are 16 residues in the CDR3. The CDR3 region is CASSLASRGGYNEQFF. The CDR3 bases are TGTGCCAGCAGCTTAGCTTCTCGCGGGGGCTACAATGAGCAGTTCTTC.

This clonotype showed up just a few times. This chain connects TRBV4-2 to TRBJ1-1; 9 bases fit TRBD1. V dropped 3 bases and J dropped 5; count of bases not matched to a gene: 4. The CDR3 loop spans 14 amino acids. Germline CDR1 and CDR2: LGHNA and YNFKEQ. CDR3 loop: CASSQDRGETEAFF. In nucleotides, the CDR3 is TGTGCCAGCAGCCAGGACAGGGGAGAAACTGAAGCTTTCTTT.

For this clonotype: A single base separates this from a much larger clone, so it may be a read error. The V and J genes are TRBV7-2 and TRBJ2-3, with D maybe TRBD2 (5 bases). Looked up from germline, CDR1 is SGHTA and CDR2 is FQGNSA. V gave up 7 bases and J gave up 0 bases, with 14 bases separating them. The CDR3 sequence is 15 residues long. The CDR3 region has the DNA TGTGCCAGCATCCCCCTCGGACTGAGCACAGATACGCAGTATTTT. Translating gives CASIPLGLSTDTQYF.

This chain uses TRBV10-3 with TRBJ2-7, with TRBD2 as a possible D gene (6 bases). Germline CDR1 ENHRY, CDR2 SYGVKD. Trimming left V 5 bases short and J 7 bases short, with 18 bases between. CDR3 size: 14 residues. The DNA for the CDR3 is TGTGCCATCAGTCGCGGGACTGAGTACGGGGAGCAGTACTTC. Residues: CAISRGTEYGEQYF.

This sequence joins TRBV20-1 and TRBJ2-7; maybe TRBD2 (7 bases). This CDR3 has 14 amino acids. The ends were cut back, 6 bases at V and 0 bases at J, with 15 bases in the middle. CDR1 DFQATT and CDR2 SNEGSKA come from the germline V gene (reference sequence). This chain's CDR3 is CSAEEGGNSYEQYF. CDR3 DNA: TGCAGTGCCGAAGAGGGGGGGAACTCCTACGAGCAGTACTTC.